The 14 T cell receptor beta chains reported below all come from one sample, sequenced in a study of blood T cell repertoires in COVID-19. TCRdb keeps only in-frame clones here, not all; method: immunoSEQ multiplex PCR. Here the sample spans about 170,000 clones, about 80% being singletons. Sequenced: peripheral blood. These receptors all stem from an elderly woman with acute or convalescent COVID-19.

The chain combines TRBV10-1 with TRBJ2-1; 11 bases fit TRBD2. With 8 bases clipped from V and 6 bases from J, the junction kept 6 bases outside the gene matches. This CDR3 has 14 residues. From germline, CDR1 is WNHNN and CDR2 SYGVQD (reference sequence). The CDR3 protein is CASQGSGGVNEQFF. CDR3 DNA sequence: TGCGCCAGCCAGGGTAGCGGGGGGGTCAATGAGCAGTTCTTC.

This sequence joins TRBV2 and TRBJ1-4, with TRBD1 identical over 8 bases. V trimming: 3 bases; J trimming: 6 bases; junction bases outside the gene matches: 9. This CDR3 spans 16 amino acids. In germline, CDR1 is SNHLY, CDR2 FYNNEI. CDR3 amino acids: CASSDYIQGEDEKLFF. CDR3 DNA sequence: TGTGCCAGCAGTGATTACATACAGGGGGAAGATGAAAAACTGTTTTTT.

The rearrangement uses TRBV11-2 and TRBJ1-4; D is perhaps TRBD1 (5 bases). Germline assignment: CDR1 SGHAT and CDR2 FQNNGV. The CDR3 contains 15 residues. The V end lost 1 base, the J end lost 4 bases, and 10 bases lay between the germline ends. The CDR3 loop reads CASSLGTGFNEKLFF. The CDR3, as DNA: TGTGCCAGCAGCTTAGGTACAGGTTTTAATGAAAAACTGTTTTTT.

The CDR3 loop is CASSFKSRQGVTEAFF. Written as DNA, the CDR3 is TGTGCCAGCAGTTTCAAGTCTCGGCAGGGGGTCACTGAAGCTTTCTTT. This sequence joins TRBV27 and TRBJ1-1, with 7 bases aligning to TRBD1. The CDR3 extends over 16 amino acids. The V gene's germline CDR1 is MNHEY and CDR2 SMNVEV (reference sequence). Trimming removed 3 bases from V and 4 bases from J; junction bases left unmatched: 11.

This chain joins TRBV27 and TRBJ2-1; TRBD2 agrees at 8 bases. The V segment lost 3 bases and the J segment 4 bases; nucleotides outside the gene matches: 5. The CDR3 contains 15 residues. Germline values: CDR1 MNHEY, CDR2 SMNVEV (reference sequence). CDR3 region: CASSFGGRIYNEQFF. The DNA for the CDR3 is TGTGCCAGCAGTTTTGGCGGGAGGATATACAATGAGCAGTTCTTC.

V usage is TRBV6-5 and J usage is TRBJ1-2; no firm D call. Germline-derived CDR1 and CDR2 are MNHEY and SVGAGI. The CDR3 extends over 15 amino acids. The ends were cut back, 4 bases at V and 8 bases at J, with 20 bases in the middle. The CDR3 DNA is TGTGCCAGCAGTTCCAGTATAGCGCGGAGAGGAGGCTACACCTTC. Residues: CASSSSIARRGGYTF.

The V gene is TRBV7-6, the J gene TRBJ1-1, with D unresolved. Looked up from germline, CDR1 is SGHVS and CDR2 is FNYEAQ. This CDR3 is 13 amino acids long. V was shortened by 5 bases and J by 0 bases, with 7 bases between the two germline ends. CDR3 loop: CASSPQMNTEAFF. DNA of the CDR3: TGTGCCAGCAGCCCTCAGATGAACACTGAAGCTTTCTTT.

The rearrangement joins TRBV3-1 (or the pseudogene TRBV3-2) to TRBJ2-1; unclear D gene. V was pared by 1 base and J by 5 bases, with 3 bases between. This CDR3 region has 12 residues. Germline CDR1 and CDR2: LGHDT and YNNKEL (reference sequence). The CDR3 DNA reads as TGTGCCAGCAGCCAAGTAGACAATGAGCAGTTCTTC. Amino acid sequence: CASSQVDNEQFF.

The chain joins TRBV5-5 to TRBJ1-2, with no clear D. The CDR3 loop spans 15 amino acids. V was trimmed by 8 bases and J by 4 bases, leaving 21 bases between them. Germline CDR1 and CDR2: SGHKS and YYEKEE (reference sequence). The CDR3 coding sequence is TGTGCCAGTTCCTATATGGTGAATTTCGGCTATGGCTACACCTTC. Protein sequence: CASSYMVNFGYGYTF.

This clone occurred a few times. The chain combines TRBV30 with TRBJ2-1; D possibly corresponds to TRBD2 (5 bases). CDR3 size: 17 residues. Germline values: CDR1 GTSNPN, CDR2 SVGIG (reference sequence). Trimming took off 2 bases at V and 0 bases at J, with 17 bases between the two ends. The CDR3 loop reads CAWSKAGIIYSYNEQFF. The CDR3 DNA reads TGTGCCTGGAGTAAAGCCGGGATAATTTACTCCTACAATGAGCAGTTCTTC.

The chain uses TRBV29-1 and TRBJ1-1, with D possibly matching TRBD1 (6 bases). V was trimmed by 3 bases and J by 4 bases, leaving 15 bases between them. Germline V gene data show CDR1 as SQVTM and CDR2 as ANQGSEA. The CDR3 is 14 amino acids. The CDR3 DNA reads as TGCAGCGTTGAGCGACAGGTCGTCGGCACTGAAGCTTTCTTT. Translating gives CSVERQVVGTEAFF.

The V and J genes are TRBV2 and TRBJ2-1; D might be TRBD1 (5 bases). The CDR3 has 12 residues. Germline CDR1 SNHLY, CDR2 FYNNEI. V lost 6 bases and J 10 bases, leaving 13 bases between the germline ends. CDR3 residues: CASSDGHVEQFF. The CDR3 nucleotides are TGTGCCAGCAGCGATGGACACGTAGAGCAGTTCTTC.

The V gene is TRBV19, the J gene TRBJ2-2, with 16 bases fitting TRBD2. The CDR3 loop spans 18 amino acids. After removal of 6 bases from V and 4 bases from J, the junction contained 8 bases not matched to a gene. The V gene's germline CDR1 is LNHDA and CDR2 SQIVND (reference sequence). CDR3 residues: CASRPGLAGGRSTGELFF. Written as DNA, the CDR3 is TGTGCCAGTAGGCCGGGACTAGCGGGAGGGCGGAGCACCGGGGAGCTGTTTTTT.

The V gene is TRBV27, the J gene TRBJ1-1, with TRBD1 matching over 10 bases. Germline V gene lookup returns CDR1 MNHEY and CDR2 SMNVEV (reference sequence). V gave up 7 bases and J gave up 5 bases; unmatched junction bases: 10. The CDR3 covers 15 residues. The CDR3 DNA reads as TGTGCCAGCATTGTGAACCGGGACAGGGGAACTGAAGCTTTCTTT. Translation: CASIVNRDRGTEAFF.